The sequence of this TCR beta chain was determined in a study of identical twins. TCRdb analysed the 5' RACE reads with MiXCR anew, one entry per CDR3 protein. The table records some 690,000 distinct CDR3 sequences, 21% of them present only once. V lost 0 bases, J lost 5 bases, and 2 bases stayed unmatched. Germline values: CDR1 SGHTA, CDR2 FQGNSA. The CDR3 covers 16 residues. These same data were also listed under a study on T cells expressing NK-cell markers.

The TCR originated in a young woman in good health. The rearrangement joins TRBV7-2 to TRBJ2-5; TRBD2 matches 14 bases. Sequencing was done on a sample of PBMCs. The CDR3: CASSLARLAGGETQYF. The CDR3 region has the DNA TGTGCCAGCAGCTTAGCGCGACTAGCGGGAGGGGAGACCCAGTACTTC.